The sequence of this T cell receptor beta chain was determined in a study of Ad26.COV2.S vaccination and SARS-CoV-2 variants. Study-level background: It was the COV1001 Ad26.COV2.S trial arm that included the donor. Doses of Ad26.COV2.S were injected into muscle once or twice, 56 days apart.

CDR3 length equals 13 residues. CDR1 is MNHEY, CDR2 SMNVEV, per germline (reference sequence). V lost 8 bases and J lost 8, with 16 bases in between. Treatment indicated: some 19 received Ad26.COV2.S at low or high dose, single or two shots; 5 received placebo; per-sample allocation not given. Day 63 after the first injection of vaccine or placebo was the sampling time. Adults aged 18-55 years in Boston included the donor. Study findings and constraints: In TCR breadth and depth analyses, total T cell responses may have been underestimated.

This clone was recorded a few times. Antigen specificity is unknown. Profiled with immunoSEQ multiplex PCR; TCRdb holds only in-frame clones, not every one. The table includes about 480,000 clones, 87% detected once. This material consisted of peripheral blood, taken in a trial of Ad26.COV2.S vaccine versus placebo. This TCR came from a person aged 18-60 years who received the Ad26.COV2.S COVID-19 vaccine or a placebo. The gene calls are TRBV27 and TRBJ2-1; D unclear. CDR3 residues: CASSLLGVDEQFF. DNA for the CDR3: TGTGCCAGCTCCCTCCTAGGTGTTGATGAGCAGTTCTTC.